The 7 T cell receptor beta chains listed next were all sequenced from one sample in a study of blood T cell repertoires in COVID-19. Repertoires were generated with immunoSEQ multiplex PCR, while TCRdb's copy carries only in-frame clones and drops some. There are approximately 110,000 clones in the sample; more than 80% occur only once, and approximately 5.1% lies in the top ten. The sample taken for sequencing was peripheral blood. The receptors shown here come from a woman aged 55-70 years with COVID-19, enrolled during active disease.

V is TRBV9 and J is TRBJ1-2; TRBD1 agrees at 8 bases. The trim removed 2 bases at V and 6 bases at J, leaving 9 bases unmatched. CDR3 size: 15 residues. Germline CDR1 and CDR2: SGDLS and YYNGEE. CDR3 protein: CASSVRQGPLHGYTF. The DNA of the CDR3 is TGTGCCAGCAGCGTTAGACAGGGGCCACTCCATGGCTACACCTTC.

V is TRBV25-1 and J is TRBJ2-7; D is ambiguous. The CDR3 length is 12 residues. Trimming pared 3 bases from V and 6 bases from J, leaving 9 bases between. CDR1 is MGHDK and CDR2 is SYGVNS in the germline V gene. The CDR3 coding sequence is TGTGCCAGCAGTGACCCGGGTTCCGAGCAGTACTTC. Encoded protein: CASSDPGSEQYF.

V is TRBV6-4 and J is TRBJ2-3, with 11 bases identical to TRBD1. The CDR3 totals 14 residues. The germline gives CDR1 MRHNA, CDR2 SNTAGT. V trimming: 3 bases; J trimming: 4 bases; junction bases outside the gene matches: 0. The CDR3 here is CASSEGQGADTQYF. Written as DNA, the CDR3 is TGTGCCAGCAGTGAGGGACAGGGGGCAGATACGCAGTATTTT.

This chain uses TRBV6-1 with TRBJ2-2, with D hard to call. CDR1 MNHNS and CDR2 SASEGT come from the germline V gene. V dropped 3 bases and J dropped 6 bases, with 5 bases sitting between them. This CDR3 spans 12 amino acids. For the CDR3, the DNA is TGTGCCAGCAGTGAGCGTCCCGGGGAGCTGTTTTTT. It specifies CASSERPGELFF.

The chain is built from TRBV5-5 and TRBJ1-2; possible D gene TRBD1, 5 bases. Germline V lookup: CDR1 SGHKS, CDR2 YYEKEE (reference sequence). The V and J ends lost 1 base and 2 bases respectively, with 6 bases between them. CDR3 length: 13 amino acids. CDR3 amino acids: CASSLQGNYGYTF. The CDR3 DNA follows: TGTGCCAGCAGCTTGCAGGGAAACTATGGCTACACCTTC.

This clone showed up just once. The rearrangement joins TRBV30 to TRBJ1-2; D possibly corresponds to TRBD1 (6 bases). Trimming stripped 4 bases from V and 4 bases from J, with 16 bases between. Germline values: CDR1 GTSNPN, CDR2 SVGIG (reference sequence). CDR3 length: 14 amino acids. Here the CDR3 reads CAWNFQGSGYGYTF. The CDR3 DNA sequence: TGTGCCTGGAATTTTCAGGGGTCCGGCTATGGCTACACCTTC.

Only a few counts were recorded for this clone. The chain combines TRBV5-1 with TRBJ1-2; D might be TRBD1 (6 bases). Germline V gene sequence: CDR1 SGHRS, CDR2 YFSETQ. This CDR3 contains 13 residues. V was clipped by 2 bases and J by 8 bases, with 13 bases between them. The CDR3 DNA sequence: TGCGCCAGCAGCTTCCTGGACAGAGGGGGCTACACCTTC. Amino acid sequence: CASSFLDRGGYTF.